One and the same sample provided the 15 T cell receptor beta chains below, sequenced in a study of shared clonotypes between healthy human individuals. Profiling relied on immunoSEQ multiplex PCR, and the TCRdb table lists in-frame clones only, not all of them. The sample lists around 2,000,000 clones; 95% were seen once. The sample was naive CD4+ T cells sorted from blood. Subset given: CD45RA+ positively selected. Receptors originate from a man aged 18 to 29 in good health.

The chain couples TRBV14 to TRBJ2-3; 12 bases match TRBD2. The CDR3 totals 18 residues. Unmatched junction bases numbered 11, after V lost 3 bases and J lost 4 bases. The germline gives CDR1 SGHDN, CDR2 FVKESK. The CDR3 spells CASSHRLAGALGADTQYF. The DNA of the CDR3 is TGTGCCAGCAGCCATAGACTAGCGGGGGCCCTCGGGGCAGATACGCAGTATTTT.

V gene TRBV5-1 combines with J gene TRBJ2-2; 8 positions match TRBD1. V lost 5 bases, J lost 4 bases, and 7 bases stayed unmatched. Germline CDR1 SGHRS, CDR2 YFSETQ. The CDR3 has 15 amino acids. The CDR3 region has the DNA TGCGCCAGCAGGCCGGGACAGGTGGCCACCGGGGAGCTGTTTTTT. Its translation: CASRPGQVATGELFF.

The genes are TRBV7-6 and TRBJ2-7; maybe TRBD2 (6 bases). The germline CDR1 and CDR2 sequences are SGHVS and FNYEAQ. The CDR3 has 14 amino acids. V dropped 5 bases and J dropped 5 bases, with 16 bases sitting between them. The CDR3 here is CASSPRGGANEQYF. The CDR3 DNA reads TGTGCCAGCAGCCCCCGAGGAGGGGCCAACGAGCAGTACTTC. Full variable domain (remainder filled in from reference TRBV7-6 and TRBJ2-7): GAGVSQSPRYKVTKRGQDVALRCDPISGHVSLYWYRQALGQGPEFLTYFNYEAQQDKSGLPNDRFSAERPEGSISTLTIQRTEQRDSAMYRCASSPRGGANEQYFGPGTRLTVT.

This clone showed up just once. The rearrangement joins TRBV6-6 to TRBJ1-2; D is undetermined. The CDR3 spans 13 residues. Per germline, CDR1 MNHNY and CDR2 SVGAGI (reference sequence). V was shortened by 1 base and J by 14 bases, with 17 bases between the two germline ends. CDR3 in amino acids: CASSYLGSGPGTF. The CDR3 nucleotides are TGTGCCAGCAGTTACTTGGGCTCGGGTCCGGGGACCTTC.

The V call is TRBV7-9, the J call TRBJ1-2; perhaps TRBD1 as D (5 bases). The CDR3 totals 16 residues. The germline gives CDR1 SEHNR, CDR2 FQNEAQ (reference sequence). The V end lost 2 bases, the J end lost 8 bases, and 21 bases lay between the germline ends. The CDR3: CASSLIAGFKPEGYTF. The CDR3 bases are TGTGCCAGCAGCTTAATCGCAGGGTTTAAGCCTGAGGGCTACACCTTC.

This clone was found once. The chain recombines TRBV2 with TRBJ1-2, with 7 bases aligning to TRBD1. The V segment lost 6 bases and the J segment 1 base; nucleotides outside the gene matches: 8. CDR3 length: 15 amino acids. Germline assignment: CDR1 SNHLY and CDR2 FYNNEI. The CDR3 nucleotides read TGTGCCAGCAGGCCGTTCGGACAGGATAACTATGGCTACACCTTC. Amino acids: CASRPFGQDNYGYTF. Using reference TRBV2 and TRBJ1-2 for the parts outside the CDR3, the full variable domain is EPEVTQTPSHQVTQMGQEVILRCVPISNHLYFYWYRQILGQKVEFLVSFYNNEISEKSEIFDDQFSVERPDGSNFTLKIRSTKLEDSAMYFCASRPFGQDNYGYTFGSGTRLTVV.

This clone showed up just once. The rearrangement links TRBV5-8 to TRBJ2-2, with TRBD1 matching 10 bases. This CDR3 has 16 amino acids. Unmatched junction bases numbered 7, after V lost 5 bases and J lost 3 bases. The germline V gene has CDR1 SGHTS and CDR2 YDEGEE. The CDR3 bases are TGTGCCAGCAGATCTCCGGGACAGGGGTACACCGGGGAGCTGTTTTTT. This translates into CASRSPGQGYTGELFF.

The gene calls are TRBV11-2 and TRBJ1-2; D not resolved. CDR1 and CDR2 from the germline V gene are SGHAT and FQNNGV. This CDR3 comprises 14 residues. The V end lost 6 bases, the J end lost 2 bases, and 13 bases lay between the germline ends. Here the CDR3 reads CASRGRNSNYGYTF. CDR3 sequence (DNA): TGTGCCAGCAGAGGGCGGAACAGCAACTATGGCTACACCTTC.

About this clone: The sample has other DNA sequences that encode this CDR3 too. V gene TRBV7-9 combines with J gene TRBJ2-3; TRBD2 matches 8 bases. Looked up from germline, CDR1 is SEHNR and CDR2 is FQNEAQ (reference sequence). The CDR3 consists of 14 residues. With V trimmed by 4 bases and J by 2 bases, 2 bases remained unmatched. The CDR3 DNA reads as TGTGCCAGCAGCTCGGGACTAGTCACAGATACGCAGTATTTT. Encoded protein: CASSSGLVTDTQYF. Looking up the rest from reference TRBV7-9 and TRBJ2-3 gives the full variable domain: DTGVSQNPRHKITKRGQNVTFRCDPISEHNRLYWYRQTLGQGPEFLTYFQNEAQLEKSRLLSDRFSAERPKGSFSTLEIQRTEQGDSAMYLCASSSGLVTDTQYFGPGTRLTVL.

Remarks on this clone: Germline is not matched at one junction end, which may reflect a read error. The chain recombines TRBV25-1 with TRBJ1-1; no definite D call. From germline, CDR1 is MGHDK and CDR2 SYGVNS. The CDR3 spans 13 residues. The CDR3 sequence: CASRRESNAEAFF. The DNA of the CDR3 is TGTGCCAGCAGAAGGGAGTCGAACGCTGAAGCTTTCTTT.

The chain joins TRBV29-1 to TRBJ1-2; D might be TRBD1 (5 bases). The CDR3 totals 16 residues. Per the germline V gene, CDR1 is SQVTM and CDR2 is ANQGSEA. V was pared by 1 base and J by 2 bases, with 17 bases between. CDR3 DNA: TGCAGCGTTGAAGCCCGGGGGAGGGGAGAAAACTATGGCTACACCTTC. Translated: CSVEARGRGENYGYTF.

The chain couples TRBV7-8 to TRBJ1-4, with TRBD1 matching 7 bases. J lost 7 bases, V lost 5 bases, and 10 bases had no gene match. Germline V CDR1 and CDR2: SGHVS, FQNEAQ. CDR3 size: 15 residues. CDR3 sequence reads: CASSLRGGLVEKLFF. CDR3 nucleotide sequence: TGTGCCAGCAGCCTCAGGGGGGGGCTAGTTGAAAAACTGTTTTTT.

In DNA form, the CDR3 reads TGTGCCAGCAGTGTCGGGACTAGCGGGGGGCGAAATGAGCAGTTCTTC. It codes for CASSVGTSGGRNEQFF. The chain joins TRBV2 to TRBJ2-1, with 15 bases matching TRBD2. J lost 7 bases, V lost 4 bases, and 5 bases had no gene match. CDR1 SNHLY and CDR2 FYNNEI come from the germline V gene. The CDR3 length is 16 residues.

The chain links TRBV5-1 to TRBJ2-1; no firm D call. Trimming stripped 5 bases from V and 4 bases from J, with 7 bases between. CDR1 is SGHRS, CDR2 YFSETQ, per germline. The CDR3 covers 12 residues. The CDR3 here is CASSPQYNEQFF. CDR3 nucleotides: TGCGCCAGCAGTCCACAGTACAATGAGCAGTTCTTC.

The V and J genes are TRBV28 and TRBJ1-1; possible D gene TRBD1, 5 bases. The CDR3 is made up of 13 amino acids. Germline V gene sequence: CDR1 MDHEN, CDR2 SYDVKM. V was clipped by 4 bases and J by 6 bases, with 12 bases between them. CDR3 in amino acids: CASSSQERAEAFF. CDR3 nucleotide sequence: TGTGCCAGCAGTTCACAGGAACGCGCTGAAGCTTTCTTT. The whole variable domain, filled in from reference TRBV28 and TRBJ1-1, reads DVKVTQSSRYLVKRTGEKVFLECVQDMDHENMFWYRQDPGLGLRLIYFSYDVKMKEKGDIPEGYSVSREKKERFSLILESASTNQTSMYLCASSSQERAEAFFGQGTRLTVV.